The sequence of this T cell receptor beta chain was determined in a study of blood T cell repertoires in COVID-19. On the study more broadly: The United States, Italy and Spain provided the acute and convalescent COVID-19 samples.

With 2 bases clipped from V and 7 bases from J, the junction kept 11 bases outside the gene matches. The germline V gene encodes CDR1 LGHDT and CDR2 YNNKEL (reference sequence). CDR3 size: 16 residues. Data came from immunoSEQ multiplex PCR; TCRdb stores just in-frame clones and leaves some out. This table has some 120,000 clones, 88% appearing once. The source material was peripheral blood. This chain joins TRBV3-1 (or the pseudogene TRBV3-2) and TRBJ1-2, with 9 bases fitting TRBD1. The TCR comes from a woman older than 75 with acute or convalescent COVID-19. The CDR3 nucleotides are TGTGCCAGCAGCCAAAAAAGTGGACAGGGGTTTCGTGGCTACACCTTC. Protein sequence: CASSQKSGQGFRGYTF.